The entry that follows covers one T cell receptor (beta chain) sequence. This entry comes from a study of shared T cell receptors in the human thymus. Libraries were prepared by immunoSEQ multiplex PCR; TCRdb keeps only in-frame clonotypes and omits some of them. The data hold some 660,000 clones, with roughly 86% observed a single time. Germline lookup yields CDR1 MDHEN and CDR2 SYDVKM. The CDR3 contains 13 residues. V was shortened by 3 bases and J by 8 bases, with 10 bases between the two germline ends. These same data were also listed under a study on human thymus T cells. That paper notes: Donors consisted of healthy Finnish infants (having corrective surgery for congenital heart defects). Resections removed during corrective heart surgery provided the thymus tissue used.

Input material: thymocytes. The chain is built from TRBV28 and TRBJ1-4; no definite D call. The clonotype was recovered from a boy younger than two with a congenital heart defect. CDR3 residues: CASSFGEREKLFF. CDR3 sequence (DNA): TGTGCCAGCAGTTTCGGGGAGAGGGAAAAACTGTTTTTT.